The 5 T cell receptor beta chains below all came from one sample that was sequenced in a study of shared clonotypes between healthy human individuals. The assay was immunoSEQ multiplex PCR, and TCRdb's table has in-frame clones only and misses some. Of 2 million to 2.5 million clones listed, almost 96% are singletons. The sequenced sample consisted of naive CD4+ T cells sorted from blood. The subset: CD45RA+ positively selected. These receptors originate from a young man in good health.

V gene TRBV19 combines with J gene TRBJ2-6; D call uncertain. Germline V gene lookup returns CDR1 LNHDA and CDR2 SQIVND (reference sequence). CDR3 length equals 15 residues. Trimming stripped 5 bases from V and 2 bases from J, with 10 bases between. The CDR3 DNA reads as TGTGCCAGTAGTTCAGAATTCCCTGGGGCCAACGTCCTGACTTTC. Translated: CASSSEFPGANVLTF.

The genes are TRBV28 and TRBJ1-5, with 7 bases aligning to TRBD1. From germline, CDR1 is MDHEN and CDR2 SYDVKM. The CDR3 contains 17 residues. V shed 1 base, J shed 10 bases, and the junction held 16 bases outside the gene matches. The CDR3, as DNA: TGTGCCAGCAGTTTATTGTATGGGACAGAACTACGGAAACCCCAGCATTTT. Amino acid sequence: CASSLLYGTELRKPQHF. Filled out from reference TRBV28 and TRBJ1-5, the complete variable domain reads DVKVTQSSRYLVKRTGEKVFLECVQDMDHENMFWYRQDPGLGLRLIYFSYDVKMKEKGDIPEGYSVSREKKERFSLILESASTNQTSMYLCASSLLYGTELRKPQHFGDGTRLSIL.

As concerns this clone: Other DNA sequences of this sample code for an identical CDR3. V gene TRBV7-2 combines with J gene TRBJ2-7, with TRBD1 matching 8 bases. Per the germline V gene, CDR1 is SGHTA and CDR2 is FQGNSA. The CDR3 consists of 14 residues. Unmatched junction bases numbered 2, after V lost 1 base and J lost 3 bases. The DNA of the CDR3 is TGTGCCAGCAGCTTAGTCGGACAGGGCTACGAGCAGTACTTC. It specifies CASSLVGQGYEQYF. The variable domain in full, with the rest retrieved from reference TRBV7-2 and TRBJ2-7, is GAGVSQSPSNKVTEKGKDVELRCDPISGHTALYWYRQSLGQGLEFLIYFQGNSAPDKSGLPSDRFSAERTGGSVSTLTIQRTQQEDSAVYLCASSLVGQGYEQYFGPGTRLTVT.

The CDR3 loop is CASSYGSGTYEQYF. The CDR3 DNA follows: TGTGCCAGCAGTTACGGGTCAGGGACCTACGAGCAGTACTTC. This chain joins TRBV6-5 and TRBJ2-7; a weak D match, TRBD1 (5 bases). Per the germline V gene, CDR1 is MNHEY and CDR2 is SVGAGI. The CDR3 has 14 amino acids. Deletions cut 2 bases from V and 2 bases from J, with 10 bases between.

The rearrangement links TRBV6-6 to TRBJ1-2, with 10 bases lining up with TRBD1. Germline CDR1 and CDR2: MNHNY and SVGAGI (reference sequence). The CDR3 spans 15 residues. With V trimmed by 5 bases and J by 3 bases, 6 bases remained unmatched. CDR3 amino acids: CASSLGTGAYYGYTF. In DNA form, the CDR3 reads TGTGCCAGCAGTCTCGGGACAGGGGCCTACTATGGCTACACCTTC.